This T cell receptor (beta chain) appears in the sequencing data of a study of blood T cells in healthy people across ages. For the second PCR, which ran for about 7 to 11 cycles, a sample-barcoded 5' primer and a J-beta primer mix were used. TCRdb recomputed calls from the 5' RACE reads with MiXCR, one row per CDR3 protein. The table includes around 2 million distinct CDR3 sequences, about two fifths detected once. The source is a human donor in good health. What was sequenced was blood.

The CDR3, as DNA: TGTGCCAGCAGCCCAGGGGACGGTGGCCAAGAGACCCAGTACTTC. It encodes CASSPGDGGQETQYF. The chain links TRBV7-3 to TRBJ2-5; D possibly corresponds to TRBD1 (6 bases). Germline-derived CDR1 and CDR2 are SGHTA and FQGTGA. Trimming pared 5 bases from V and 1 base from J, leaving 14 bases between. There are 15 residues in the CDR3. The full variable domain, completed using reference TRBV7-3 and TRBJ2-5, is GAGVSQTPSNKVTEKGKYVELRCDPISGHTALYWYRQSLGQGPEFLIYFQGTGAADDSGLPNDRFFAVRPEGSVSTLKIQRTERGDSAVYLCASSPGDGGQETQYFGPGTRLLVL.